This TCR beta chain was retrieved from a study of immune evolution from preneoplasia to lung adenocarcinoma (dated by TCRdb to the early 2020s). As for the study more broadly: HLA loss of heterozygosity was observed in around 7%, 15% and 35% of AIS, MIA and ADC lesions, respectively, and was not observed in any AAH lesions. The study used immune gene expression, TCR sequencing and multiplex immunofluorescence to profile the immune contexture of lung adenocarcinoma precursors and invasive adenocarcinoma. Resected precursor lesions (AAH, AIS, MIA) and invasive adenocarcinomas were compared with paired morphologically normal lung tissue. The sample size was set by how many specimens were available, not by a prior power calculation. The immune data were integrated with whole exome sequencing and methylation data from the same cohort of nodules. The overall cohort comprised approximately 53 patients with pulmonary nodules who underwent surgical resection. TCR sequencing data came from roughly 51 patients. According to the study, more than 100 samples were used for TCR sequencing. POLYSOLVER was used to infer Class I HLA alleles from exome data, and LOHHLA was used to detect allele-specific HLA loss. What the research found in general, with its limitations: Because every patient came from Japan and China, how well the results apply to Western populations was uncertain. The findings reflected association rather than direct causation, and larger cohorts with long-term follow-up and longitudinal biopsies were considered necessary. The highest top T cell clone frequencies were observed in normal lung, and a progressive decrease in top T cell clone frequencies appeared to occur from AAH through AIS, MIA and invasive adenocarcinoma. KRAS-mutant nodules showed the highest T cell clonality compared with EGFR-mutant or double wild-type lesions. Clonality was highest in normal lung, while later-stage lesions appeared to have lower clonality but higher T cell density and diversity.

TCR beta CDR3 regions were sequenced from DNA using the immunoSEQ hsTCRbeta Kit. In the source study's methods: TCR sequencing data were analysed with the ImmunoSEQ Analyzer. T cell clonality was defined as 1 minus Pielou's evenness computed on productive rearrangements. T cell diversity was measured with the inverse Simpson index on productive templates. T cell density was defined as TCR beta template counts normalized to usable DNA, with usable DNA estimated by amplifying and sequencing housekeeping genes. Two-sided Kruskal-Wallis tests were used to compare TCR metrics across histologic stages. TCRdb stores this immuneACCESS table with in-frame sequences only. Part of the clones is absent; in the studies checked, under half of the shortfall reflects unresolved V genes, and no reason is known for the rest. V, J and clone size derive from that table, while D and trimming were established from the DNA sequence. For this sample the table gives roughly 40,000 clones, of which roughly four fifths were detected only once. Approximately 4.6% of the sample lies in the top ten.

Taken from the germline V gene, the CDR1 and CDR2 loops are MNHNS and SASEGT. The CDR3 measures 15 amino acids from cysteine to phenylalanine. Only the CDR3 DNA is retained, 45 bases long and in frame from the first base. Trimming removed 2 bases from V and 0 bases from J, leaving 8 bases between the germline ends. The patients had resection in Japan or China between the mid-2010s and the late 2010s. Two lung cancer pathologists independently confirmed the histologic diagnosis of each case on H&E slides. Macro-dissection after pathologic assessment enriched premalignant or tumor cells for nucleic acid extraction. DNA was isolated from FFPE tissue using the AllPrep DNA/RNA FFPE Kit. This clone was observed a few times. Its recognized antigen is unknown. No quality values exist for individual bases; no much larger clone is one base distant.

The sequenced sample was FFPE invasive lung adenocarcinoma tissue. The intended sense of this specimen's cell subset or site label: frankly invasive lung adenocarcinoma (ADC). The rearranged segments are TRBV6-1 and TRBJ1-3, with the D gene not clear enough to name. This TCR was sampled from a person between 60 and 69 years old with lung adenocarcinoma. CDR3 sequence: CASSESPSSGNTIYF. The DNA is as follows: TGTGCCAGCAGTGAAAGCCCTTCCTCTGGAAACACCATATATTTT.